The 32 T cell receptor beta chains below come from one sample, sequenced in a study of blood T cell repertoires in COVID-19. TCRdb keeps only in-frame clones here, not all; method: immunoSEQ multiplex PCR. This sample has hundreds of thousands of clones, with 85% to 90% found just once. Sequenced material: PBMCs or T cells enriched from blood (not recorded which). The receptor set was obtained from a man younger than 35 who had recovered from COVID-19.

A single count supports this clone. The chain combines TRBV19 with TRBJ1-5; D is possibly TRBD1 (6 bases). Germline V gene data show CDR1 as LNHDA and CDR2 as SQIVND (reference sequence). The CDR3 has 15 residues. The ends were cut back, 7 bases at V and 0 bases at J, with 13 bases in the middle. CDR3 residues: CASTAQGYSNQPQHF. The DNA for the CDR3 is TGTGCCAGTACCGCGCAGGGGTATAGCAATCAGCCCCAGCATTTT.

In this sample, this clone turned up once. The chain recombines TRBV6-1 with TRBJ2-7; 11 nucleotides match TRBD2. V lost 0 bases and J lost 3; bases outside the gene matches: 4. Germline V gene lookup returns CDR1 MNHNS and CDR2 SASEGT. This CDR3 is 16 amino acids long. The CDR3: CASSEAGTSGIYEQYF. CDR3 DNA sequence: TGTGCCAGCAGTGAAGCCGGGACTAGCGGCATCTACGAGCAGTACTTC.

The chain combines TRBV12-3 or TRBV12-4 with TRBJ1-4; D possibly corresponds to TRBD1 (6 bases). This CDR3 has 12 residues. Trimming removed 5 bases from V and 8 bases from J, with 9 bases in between. CDR3 sequence: CASSSTGEKLFF. In nucleotides, the CDR3 is TGTGCCAGCAGTAGTACAGGGGAAAAACTGTTTTTT.

CDR3 bases: TGTGCCAGCAGCATTGGGACATGCCTTTCACCCCTCCACTTT. This sequence encodes CASSIGTCLSPLHF. The chain joins TRBV21-1 to TRBJ1-6; the listed D gene, TRBD1, was not tested against the DNA. TRBV21-1 is a documented pseudogene. The CDR3 consists of 14 residues.

This chain connects TRBV5-4 to TRBJ2-1, with D possibly being TRBD2 (6 bases). Germline CDR1 reads SGHNT; CDR2 reads YYREEE (reference sequence). Trimming took off 1 base at V and 9 bases at J, with 20 bases between the two ends. The CDR3 extends over 16 amino acids. The CDR3 nucleotides are TGTGCCAGCAGCTTGTTTTTGCCCGCTAGCGACGGTGAGCAGTTCTTC. It yields the protein CASSLFLPASDGEQFF.

This chain uses TRBV28 with TRBJ1-4; D not resolved. This CDR3 region has 11 residues. Per germline, CDR1 MDHEN and CDR2 SYDVKM. V gave up 6 bases and J gave up 5 bases, with 4 bases separating them. CDR3 amino acids: CASSFNEKLFF. The CDR3 region has the DNA TGTGCCAGCAGCTTCAATGAAAAACTGTTTTTT.

The J gene is TRBJ1-1, the V gene TRBV2, with D perhaps TRBD1 (6 bases). V gave up 4 bases and J gave up 3 bases, with 18 bases separating them. CDR1 and CDR2 (germline): SNHLY, FYNNEI. The CDR3 length is 16 residues. CDR3 nucleotide sequence: TGTGCCAGCAGTGCCTTGACAGGAGATGGGGACACTGAAGCTTTCTTT. It is translated as CASSALTGDGDTEAFF.

The rearrangement uses TRBV9 and TRBJ2-6, with D tentatively TRBD1 (6 bases). Deletions cut 0 bases from V and 3 bases from J, with 10 bases between. This CDR3 spans 16 amino acids. Germline lookup yields CDR1 SGDLS and CDR2 YYNGEE. CDR3 sequence: CASSVVGAGGANVLTF. In DNA form, the CDR3 reads TGTGCCAGCAGCGTAGTGGGGGCTGGTGGGGCCAACGTCCTGACTTTC. Filled out from reference TRBV9 and TRBJ2-6, the complete variable domain reads DSGVTQTPKHLITATGQRVTLRCSPRSGDLSVYWYQQSLDQGLQFLIQYYNGEERAKGNILERFSAQQFPDLHSELNLSSLELGDSALYFCASSVVGAGGANVLTFGAGSRLTVL.

This chain joins TRBV11-2 and TRBJ2-7, with D hard to call. The CDR3 extends over 12 amino acids. V was clipped by 3 bases and J by 2 bases, with 5 bases between them. Germline V gene sequence: CDR1 SGHAT, CDR2 FQNNGV. The CDR3 sequence is CASSFLPYEQYF. The CDR3 DNA follows: TGTGCCAGCAGCTTCCTACCCTACGAGCAGTACTTC.

The rearrangement links TRBV7-9 to TRBJ1-1; D unresolved. The length of the CDR3 is 15 residues. The germline gives CDR1 SEHNR, CDR2 FQNEAQ (reference sequence). V shed 2 bases and J shed 1 base, with 11 bases lying between them. The chain's CDR3 is CASSLSVAGNTEAFF. The CDR3 DNA reads as TGTGCCAGCAGCTTAAGCGTAGCCGGGAACACTGAAGCTTTCTTT.

This chain connects TRBV7-8 to TRBJ1-5; 7 bases map to TRBD1. Trimming removed 4 bases from V and 7 bases from J; junction bases left unmatched: 10. The germline V gene has CDR1 SGHVS and CDR2 FQNEAQ. The CDR3 is 15 amino acids. The CDR3 DNA reads TGTGCCAGCAGCTCCCGGGACAGCGGCCAACAGCCCCAGCATTTT. This gives the protein CASSSRDSGQQPQHF.

The rearrangement joins TRBV24-1 to TRBJ2-5, with TRBD1 matching 8 bases. Per the germline V gene, CDR1 is KGHDR and CDR2 is SFDVKD. The CDR3 covers 14 residues. V was clipped by 7 bases and J by 7 bases; unmatched bases: 10. The CDR3 protein is CATSEGTGVGTQYF. CDR3 sequence (DNA): TGTGCCACCAGCGAAGGGACAGGAGTGGGGACCCAGTACTTC.

In its sample, this clone was seen a few times. The chain is built from TRBV27 and TRBJ1-4; perhaps TRBD1 as D (6 bases). Per germline, CDR1 MNHEY and CDR2 SMNVEV (reference sequence). The CDR3 runs 14 residues. V was pared by 5 bases and J by 6 bases, with 13 bases between. This CDR3 is CASSEDSRYEKLFF. In DNA, the CDR3 is TGTGCCAGCAGTGAGGACAGTCGATATGAAAAACTGTTTTTT.

The genes are TRBV4-1 and TRBJ1-4, with D perhaps TRBD1 (5 bases). The CDR3 totals 16 residues. V lost 4 bases to trimming and J lost 4 bases, with 16 bases between them. Germline CDR1 reads MGHRA; CDR2 reads YSYEKL. The CDR3 DNA is TGCGCCAGCAGCCCCCCCCCTCTCGGGGGTAATGAAAAACTGTTTTTT. It encodes CASSPPPLGGNEKLFF.

The chain combines TRBV7-3 with TRBJ2-3, with TRBD1 matching 9 bases. J lost 6 bases, V lost 8 bases, and 3 bases had no gene match. CDR1 and CDR2 from the germline V gene are SGHTA and FQGTGA. There are 12 residues in the CDR3. CDR3 protein: CASGTGFDTQYF. CDR3 DNA sequence: TGTGCCAGCGGGACAGGGTTCGATACGCAGTATTTT.

The chain is built from TRBV21-1 and TRBJ1-1. TRBV21-1 is assigned pseudogene status. CDR3 length: 14 amino acids. The chain's CDR3 is CASSPQLEVTEAFF. CDR3 in DNA: TGTGCCAGCAGCCCCCAGCTTGAGGTCACTGAAGCTTTCTTT.

This clone was seen only a few times. The V and J genes are TRBV18 and TRBJ1-5, with D perhaps TRBD1 (6 bases). There are 15 residues in the CDR3. Germline CDR1 KGHSH, CDR2 LQKENI. The ends were cut back, 5 bases at V and 2 bases at J, with 13 bases in the middle. DNA for the CDR3: TGTGCCAGCTCAACGGGGGAGGGGGGCAATCAGCCCCAGCATTTT. Its protein is CASSTGEGGNQPQHF. Together with reference TRBV18 and TRBJ1-5, the CDR3 gives the full variable domain: NAGVMQNPRHLVRRRGQEARLRCSPMKGHSHVYWYRQLPEEGLKFMVYLQKENIIDESGMPKERFSAEFPKEGPSILRIQQVVRGDSAAYFCASSTGEGGNQPQHFGDGTRLSIL.

The chain couples TRBV5-1 to TRBJ1-2; the D is unclear. The germline gives CDR1 SGHRS, CDR2 YFSETQ. V dropped 3 bases and J dropped 0 bases, with 9 bases sitting between them. The CDR3 has 14 amino acids. Here the CDR3 reads CASSWTGSNYGYTF. In DNA, the CDR3 is TGCGCCAGCAGCTGGACGGGGTCTAACTATGGCTACACCTTC.

The V and J genes are TRBV19 and TRBJ1-3; D not resolved. This CDR3 spans 16 amino acids. V lost 1 base and J lost 2, with 12 bases in between. Germline CDR1 LNHDA, CDR2 SQIVND (reference sequence). The CDR3 reads CASSIGTLLTGNTIYF. In nucleotides, the CDR3 is TGTGCCAGTAGTATAGGTACACTACTGACTGGAAACACCATATATTTT.

V and J are TRBV5-1 and TRBJ1-5; 11 nucleotides agree with TRBD1. CDR1 is SGHRS and CDR2 is YFSETQ in the germline V gene. J lost 6 bases, V lost 4 bases, and 6 bases had no gene match. This CDR3 spans 15 amino acids. For the CDR3, the DNA is TGCGCCAGCAGCCCGGGACAGGGGGTCGGTCAGCCCCAGCATTTT. It is translated as CASSPGQGVGQPQHF.

The chain recombines TRBV2 with TRBJ1-1; a possible D gene is TRBD1 (6 bases). Germline CDR1 SNHLY, CDR2 FYNNEI. V lost 4 bases and J lost 8, with 17 bases in between. The length of the CDR3 is 14 residues. CDR3 region: CASSVGGRGVEAFF. The DNA of the CDR3 is TGTGCCAGCAGTGTGGGGGGGCGAGGAGTAGAAGCTTTCTTT. Full variable domain (outside the CDR3, taken from reference TRBV2 and TRBJ1-1): EPEVTQTPSHQVTQMGQEVILRCVPISNHLYFYWYRQILGQKVEFLVSFYNNEISEKSEIFDDQFSVERPDGSNFTLKIRSTKLEDSAMYFCASSVGGRGVEAFFGQGTRLTVV.

The CDR3 sequence is CAWSSGPGGYTF. CDR3 DNA sequence: TGTGCCTGGAGTTCAGGCCCCGGTGGCTACACCTTC. This chain joins TRBV30 and TRBJ1-2, with D unresolved. The length of the CDR3 is 12 residues. Trimming stripped 2 bases from V and 7 bases from J, with 11 bases between. Per germline, CDR1 GTSNPN and CDR2 SVGIG (reference sequence).

V and J are TRBV12-3 or TRBV12-4 and TRBJ2-7, with TRBD2 matching over 9 bases. There are 13 residues in the CDR3. The V and J ends lost 5 bases and 5 bases, in that order; junction bases with no gene match: 4. The CDR3 reads CASSRTSVDEQYF. The CDR3 nucleotides read TGTGCCAGCAGTAGGACTAGCGTTGACGAGCAGTACTTC.

The chain recombines TRBV3-1 (or the pseudogene TRBV3-2) with TRBJ1-1; 8 positions match TRBD1. Germline trimming cut 4 bases from V and 5 bases from J; bases unmatched to any gene: 12. In germline, CDR1 is LGHDT, CDR2 YNNKEL (reference sequence). CDR3 length: 16 residues. The CDR3 coding sequence is TGTGCCAGCAGCCGTCCGCAACAGGGGGTGGGTACTGAAGCTTTCTTT. Amino acids: CASSRPQQGVGTEAFF.

The gene calls are TRBV5-1 and TRBJ2-1; TRBD1 matches 10 bases. CDR1 and CDR2 (germline): SGHRS, YFSETQ. The CDR3 is made up of 16 amino acids. J lost 2 bases, V lost 0 bases, and 2 bases had no gene match. CDR3 sequence: CASSLEGTGAYNEQFF. The CDR3 DNA follows: TGCGCCAGCAGCTTGGAAGGGACAGGGGCCTACAATGAGCAGTTCTTC.

This sequence joins TRBV28 and TRBJ2-5, with TRBD1 matching over 9 bases. Losses at the gene ends were 10 bases for V and 7 bases for J; bases not matched to a gene: 13. The length of the CDR3 is 14 residues. Looked up from germline, CDR1 is MDHEN and CDR2 is SYDVKM. The CDR3 region has the DNA TGTGCCACCGCGACCGGACAGGGGAGGGGGACCCAGTACTTC. This gives the protein CATATGQGRGTQYF.

In regard to this clone: Other DNA sequences in the sample encode the same CDR3. This chain joins TRBV7-3 and TRBJ2-7; weak D call: TRBD1 (6 bases). V was cut by 2 bases and J by 0 bases, with 11 bases left in between. The CDR3 spans 15 residues. Germline CDR1 is SGHTA and CDR2 is FQGTGA. The CDR3 DNA follows: TGTGCCAGCAGCTTAGGGACATCCGGCTCCTACGAGCAGTACTTC. Its protein is CASSLGTSGSYEQYF.

V is TRBV3-1 (or the pseudogene TRBV3-2) and J is TRBJ2-1; D is unresolved. The V end lost 1 base, the J end lost 4 bases, and 5 bases lay between the germline ends. Germline V gene data show CDR1 as LGHDT and CDR2 as YNNKEL (reference sequence). This CDR3 comprises 13 residues. For the CDR3, the DNA is TGTGCCAGCAGCCAAGGGGCTTACAATGAGCAGTTCTTC. Translating gives CASSQGAYNEQFF.

To note about this clone: Additional DNA sequences in this sample encode the identical CDR3. The chain combines TRBV5-5 with TRBJ2-1; no reliable D call. This CDR3 is built from 15 residues. From germline, CDR1 is SGHKS and CDR2 YYEKEE (reference sequence). V gave up 0 bases and J gave up 0 bases, with 7 bases separating them. CDR3 in amino acids: CASSLVGDSYNEQFF. CDR3 DNA sequence: TGTGCCAGCAGCTTGGTTGGAGACTCCTACAATGAGCAGTTCTTC.

The rearrangement links TRBV7-3 to TRBJ2-1, with TRBD2 matching over 8 bases. J gave up 5 bases and V 5 bases, and 8 bases lay outside the gene matches. CDR1 is SGHTA, CDR2 FQGTGA, per germline. The CDR3 sequence is 15 residues long. CDR3 in DNA: TGTGCCAGCAGCCTCTGGGCGGGAGGCAACAATGAGCAGTTCTTC. Amino acid sequence: CASSLWAGGNNEQFF.

The chain is built from TRBV2 and TRBJ1-4, with 10 bases aligning to TRBD1. The CDR3 extends over 14 amino acids. Trimming cost V 7 bases and J 8 bases; bases outside gene matches: 7. Germline values: CDR1 SNHLY, CDR2 FYNNEI. The CDR3 DNA follows: TGTGCCAGCATGAGGACAGGGGGTGGAGAAAAACTGTTTTTT. This gives the protein CASMRTGGGEKLFF.

This clone appeared once. This chain connects TRBV5-6 to TRBJ2-4; tentatively, D is TRBD2 (5 bases). CDR3 length equals 14 residues. V lost 2 bases and J 2 bases, leaving 8 bases between the germline ends. Per the germline V gene, CDR1 is SGHDT and CDR2 is YYEEEE. Here the CDR3 reads CASSLTSTKNIQYF. The CDR3 DNA reads as TGTGCCAGCAGCTTAACTAGTACCAAAAACATTCAGTACTTC.